Here is one TCR beta chain with its context. Antigen: not known. Anyone with autoimmune disease history or systemic immunosuppression was excluded. This sample is drawn from a study of OX40 agonist ivuxolimab in advanced cancers. Looking at the study overall: The eligibility criteria allowed prior anti-PD-1, anti-PD-L1 or anti-CTLA-4 therapy, and 30% to 40% had some. Findings and limits, study-wide: Expanded clones tended on average to be more numerous among CD8+ T cells than CD4+.

The data were produced by immunoSEQ multiplex PCR, yet TCRdb's version contains in-frame clones alone and is incomplete. Of 40,000 to 65,000 clones in the sample, roughly 90% were seen once. Trimming stripped 7 bases from V and 3 bases from J, with 14 bases between. This CDR3 spans 13 amino acids. Germline V lookup: CDR1 SQVTM, CDR2 ANQGSEA. The sequencing used CD4+ or CD8+ T cells sorted from blood, collected in a trial of the OX40 agonist ivuxolimab. The source is an adult with an advanced solid tumor such as melanoma, head and neck, liver or kidney cancer. The V gene is TRBV29-1, the J gene TRBJ2-3; D unclear. DNA of the CDR3: TGCAGCGCCAAGACCTTGCGGACAGATACGCAGTATTTT. It is translated as CSAKTLRTDTQYF.